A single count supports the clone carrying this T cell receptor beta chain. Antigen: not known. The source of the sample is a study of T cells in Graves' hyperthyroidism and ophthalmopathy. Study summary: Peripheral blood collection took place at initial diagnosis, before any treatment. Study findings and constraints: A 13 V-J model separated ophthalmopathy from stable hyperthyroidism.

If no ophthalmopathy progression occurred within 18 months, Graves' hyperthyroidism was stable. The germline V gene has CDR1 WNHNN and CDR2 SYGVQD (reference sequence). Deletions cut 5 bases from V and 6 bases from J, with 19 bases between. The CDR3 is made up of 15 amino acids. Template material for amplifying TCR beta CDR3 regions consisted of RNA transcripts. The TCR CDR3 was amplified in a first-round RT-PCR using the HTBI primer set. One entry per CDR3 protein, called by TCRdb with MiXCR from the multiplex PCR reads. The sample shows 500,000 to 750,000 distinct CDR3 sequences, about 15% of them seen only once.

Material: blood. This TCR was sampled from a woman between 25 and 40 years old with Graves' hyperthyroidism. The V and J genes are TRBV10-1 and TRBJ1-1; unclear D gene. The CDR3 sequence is CASSKLPEGRAEAFF. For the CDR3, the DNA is TGCGCCAGCAGTAAACTGCCAGAGGGTAGGGCTGAAGCTTTCTTT.